This passage covers 19 T cell receptor beta chains from one sample sequenced in a study of control samples from healthy donors and cancer patients. Here immunoSEQ multiplex PCR was the method, and the copy in TCRdb shows in-frame clones only, minus some. The sample lists 150,000 to 180,000 clones; 93% were seen once. Sequencing input: blood. Source of these receptors: a man between 50 and 59 years old in good health.

The chain uses TRBV6-5 and TRBJ1-3; D is perhaps TRBD1 (5 bases). The CDR3 extends over 14 amino acids. Germline V gene lookup returns CDR1 MNHEY and CDR2 SVGAGI. Trimming shortened V by 4 bases and J by 2 bases, and 9 bases separated the two germline ends. CDR3 in DNA: TGTGCCAGCAGTTTACAGGTCGCTGGAAACACCATATATTTT. This encodes CASSLQVAGNTIYF.

CDR3 DNA: TGCGCCAGCAGCTTGGGGGGAGGGACAGATACGCAGTATTTT. This encodes CASSLGGGTDTQYF. The V call is TRBV5-1, the J call TRBJ2-3, with 7 positions matching TRBD2. From germline, CDR1 is SGHRS and CDR2 YFSETQ. V shed 0 bases, J shed 3 bases, and the junction held 1 base outside the gene matches. The CDR3 sequence is 14 residues long.

With respect to this clone: Germline is not matched at one junction end, which may reflect a read error. The chain carries TRBV7-7 and TRBJ2-5; D may be TRBD1 or TRBD2 (5 bases each). The CDR3 consists of 15 residues. CDR1 is SSHAT, CDR2 FNYEAQ, per germline (reference sequence). Here the CDR3 reads CASSFSPGSQETQYF. As DNA, the CDR3 is TGTGCTAGCAGCTTCAGCCCAGGGAGCCAAGAGACCCAGTACTTC.

This chain joins TRBV30 and TRBJ1-1; a weak D match, TRBD1 (6 bases). In germline, CDR1 is GTSNPN, CDR2 SVGIG (reference sequence). CDR3 length equals 14 residues. Trimming pared 3 bases from V and 2 bases from J, leaving 13 bases between. The DNA for the CDR3 is TGTGCCTGGAGGCCCGGACAGCTAAACACTGAAGCTTTCTTT. Translating it yields CAWRPGQLNTEAFF. Together with reference TRBV30 and TRBJ1-1, the CDR3 gives the full variable domain: SQTIHQWPATLVQPVGSPLSLECTVEGTSNPNLYWYRQAAGRGLQLLFYSVGIGQISSEVPQNLSASRPQDRQFILSSKKLLLSDSGFYLCAWRPGQLNTEAFFGQGTRLTVV.

The chain joins TRBV11-2 to TRBJ2-4, with 9 bases fitting TRBD2. Germline-derived CDR1 and CDR2 are SGHAT and FQNNGV. The junction had 10 bases not matched to a gene; V was cut back by 2 bases and J by 8 bases. The CDR3 has 16 residues. CDR3 sequence reads: CASSLKLASGIDIQYF. Written as DNA, the CDR3 is TGTGCCAGCAGCTTAAAACTGGCTAGCGGGATAGACATTCAGTACTTC.

The chain carries TRBV4-2 and TRBJ2-7; 15 nucleotides line up with TRBD2. Germline V CDR1 and CDR2: LGHNA, YNFKEQ. The CDR3 extends over 17 amino acids. The V and J ends lost 0 bases and 5 bases, in that order; junction bases with no gene match: 5. CDR3 DNA sequence: TGTGCCAGCAGCCAAGATAGGGGACTAGCGGGAGGTAACGAGCAGTACTTC. Its protein product is CASSQDRGLAGGNEQYF.

The rearrangement joins TRBV5-1 to TRBJ1-2; D possibly corresponds to TRBD1 (5 bases). Germline-derived CDR1 and CDR2 are SGHRS and YFSETQ. The CDR3 consists of 14 residues. V lost 5 bases and J lost 3, with 14 bases in between. CDR3 in amino acids: CASRQDPGDYGYTF. For the CDR3, the DNA is TGCGCCAGCAGACAGGATCCTGGGGACTATGGCTACACCTTC.

The chain links TRBV5-3 to TRBJ1-1; no definite D call. TRBV5-3 is identified as an open reading frame with a role that is uncertain. The CDR3 has 16 residues. With 0 bases removed from V and 3 bases from J, the gap between germline ends came to 15 bases. This CDR3 reads CARSLGIRGIDTEAFF. The DNA for the CDR3 is TGTGCCAGAAGCTTGGGTATCCGAGGTATCGACACTGAAGCTTTCTTT.

The genes are TRBV18 and TRBJ1-2, with unresolved D. This CDR3 has 13 residues. V dropped 10 bases and J dropped 4 bases, with 16 bases sitting between them. CDR1 and CDR2 from the germline V gene are KGHSH and LQKENI. CDR3 residues: CATSIDKSYGYTF. The DNA for the CDR3 is TGTGCCACCTCGATAGACAAGTCCTATGGCTACACCTTC.

This chain connects TRBV9 to TRBJ2-3; the D is unclear. V lost 5 bases to trimming and J lost 4 bases, with 11 bases between them. The CDR3 covers 13 residues. Germline-derived CDR1 and CDR2 are SGDLS and YYNGEE. CDR3 in DNA: TGTGCCAGCAGTTCTACGGCGGCAGATACGCAGTATTTT. As protein: CASSSTAADTQYF.

The V and J genes are TRBV24-1 and TRBJ2-2; 8 bases map to TRBD1. CDR1 KGHDR and CDR2 SFDVKD come from the germline V gene. CDR3 length: 17 amino acids. Germline trimming cut 4 bases from V and 5 bases from J; bases unmatched to any gene: 11. This CDR3 is CATSDSFGTGSTGELFF. Written as DNA, the CDR3 is TGTGCCACCAGTGACAGTTTCGGGACAGGAAGTACCGGGGAGCTGTTTTTT.

The V and J genes are TRBV10-1 and TRBJ1-1, with D unresolved. The CDR3 is 16 amino acids. Trimming pared 5 bases from V and 1 base from J, leaving 17 bases between. Germline loops: CDR1 WNHNN, CDR2 SYGVQD (reference sequence). CDR3 DNA sequence: TGCGCCAGCAGTTATTTTACGAAATCAGCGAACACTGAAGCTTTCTTT. This gives the protein CASSYFTKSANTEAFF.

As for this clone: The same CDR3 also results from other DNA sequences found in this sample. The V and J genes are TRBV27 and TRBJ2-5, with 8 positions matching TRBD1. CDR1 is MNHEY and CDR2 is SMNVEV in the germline V gene (reference sequence). With V trimmed by 2 bases and J by 4 bases, 6 bases remained unmatched. The CDR3 is 15 residues long. CDR3 sequence reads: CASSLLGQGGETQYF. The CDR3 DNA is TGTGCCAGCAGTTTACTCGGACAGGGCGGAGAGACCCAGTACTTC.

CDR3 sequence (DNA): TGTGCCAGCGCAGAGGCCGGCTTGGGGGGCTACACCTTC. Translation: CASAEAGLGGYTF. V and J are TRBV5-5 and TRBJ1-2; D remains ambiguous. The germline V gene encodes CDR1 SGHKS and CDR2 YYEKEE (reference sequence). The length of the CDR3 is 13 residues. With 7 bases removed from V and 8 bases from J, the gap between germline ends came to 18 bases.

This chain joins TRBV3-1 (or the pseudogene TRBV3-2) and TRBJ2-1; 14 bases agree with TRBD2. CDR1 is LGHDT and CDR2 is YNNKEL in the germline V gene (reference sequence). The CDR3 sequence is 19 residues long. The junction had 13 bases not matched to a gene; V was cut back by 2 bases and J by 7 bases. The CDR3 loop is CASSQKGLAGVYKGNEQFF. CDR3 bases: TGTGCCAGCAGCCAAAAGGGACTAGCGGGAGTCTATAAAGGGAATGAGCAGTTCTTC.

This chain connects TRBV11-3 to TRBJ1-1; the D gene is possibly TRBD1 (5 bases). The V gene's germline CDR1 is SGHNT and CDR2 YENEEA. V was shortened by 4 bases and J by 8 bases, with 8 bases between the two germline ends. The CDR3 totals 11 residues. CDR3 sequence reads: CASSSAGEAFF. The CDR3 DNA reads as TGTGCCAGCAGCTCCGCAGGGGAAGCTTTCTTT.

V gene TRBV29-1 combines with J gene TRBJ2-3; possibly TRBD1 or TRBD2 for D (6 bases each). The germline gives CDR1 SQVTM, CDR2 ANQGSEA. The CDR3 is made up of 15 amino acids. Trimming removed 0 bases at V and 4 bases at J, with 14 bases between. CDR3 nucleotide sequence: TGCAGCGTTGAAGATCAGGGGACTCTTCCAGATACGCAGTATTTT. It is translated as CSVEDQGTLPDTQYF.

The CDR3, as DNA: TGTGCCAGCAGCTTACCCGCTATCACTGAAGCTTTCTTT. It yields the protein CASSLPAITEAFF. V usage is TRBV7-2 and J usage is TRBJ1-1; D is uncertain. V lost 2 bases and J 4 bases, leaving 8 bases between the germline ends. Germline CDR1 SGHTA, CDR2 FQGNSA. The CDR3 totals 13 residues.

The CDR3 coding sequence is TGTGCCAGCAGCTTGGGGCGTATCCAAAGTTACGAGCAGTACTTC. Translated: CASSLGRIQSYEQYF. V usage is TRBV5-5 and J usage is TRBJ2-7; D not resolved. Germline loops: CDR1 SGHKS, CDR2 YYEKEE (reference sequence). The CDR3 spans 15 residues. Trimming took 0 bases from V and 4 from J, leaving 14 bases between them.